This T cell receptor beta chain was sequenced in a study of blood T cell repertoires in COVID-19. TCRdb's table, derived via immunoSEQ multiplex PCR, lists solely in-frame clones and lacks some. Seen here are some 370,000 clones, more than 80% observed once, and the top ten hold 0.95% to 1.5%. Germline-derived CDR1 and CDR2 are LGHNT and FRNRAP. Losses at the gene ends were 0 bases for V and 1 base for J; bases not matched to a gene: 11. CDR3 length: 18 residues. The V call is TRBV12-5, the J call TRBJ1-1; 7 nucleotides line up with TRBD1. The TCR comes from a man aged 40-55 years with acute or convalescent COVID-19. The sequenced sample was peripheral blood. The CDR3: CASGLVPTGTLTNTEAFF. CDR3 bases: TGTGCTAGTGGTTTGGTACCGACAGGGACGTTGACGAACACTGAAGCTTTCTTT.